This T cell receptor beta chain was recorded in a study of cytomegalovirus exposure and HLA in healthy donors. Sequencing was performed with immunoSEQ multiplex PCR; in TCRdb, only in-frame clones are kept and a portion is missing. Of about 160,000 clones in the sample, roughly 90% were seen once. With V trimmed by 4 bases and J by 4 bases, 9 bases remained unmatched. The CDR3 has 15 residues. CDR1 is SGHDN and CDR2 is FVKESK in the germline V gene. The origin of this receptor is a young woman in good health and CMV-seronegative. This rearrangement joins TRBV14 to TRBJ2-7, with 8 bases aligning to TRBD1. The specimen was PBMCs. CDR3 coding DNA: TGTGCCAGCAGCCCCCCCGGGACAGGTTTATACGAGCAGTACTTC. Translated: CASSPPGTGLYEQYF.